The source of this T cell receptor (beta chain) is a study of T cells in Graves' hyperthyroidism and ophthalmopathy. On the basis of clinical symptoms, serum thyroxine and TRAb, thyroid ultrasound and orbital computed tomography, diagnoses were made. Amplification targeted TCR beta CDR3 regions from RNA transcripts. Initially, a first-round RT-PCR of the TCR CDR3 employed the HTBI primer set. TCRdb re-analysed the multiplex PCR reads in MiXCR, keeping a single row per CDR3 protein. The sample records hundreds of thousands of distinct CDR3 sequences, around 13% being singletons. This clonotype was seen repeatedly, ten times or more. The V gene's germline CDR1 is SGHTA and CDR2 FQGNSA. The CDR3 contains 15 residues. Trimming stripped 7 bases from V and 2 bases from J, with 16 bases between.

The specimen sequenced was blood. This receptor was obtained from a woman in her twenties or thirties with Graves' hyperthyroidism that later progressed to Graves' ophthalmopathy. This chain joins TRBV7-2 and TRBJ2-3; perhaps TRBD2 as D (6 bases). For the CDR3, the DNA is TGTGCCAGCACCCCGGGTAGCGGTTTCACAGATACGCAGTATTTT. It yields the protein CASTPGSGFTDTQYF.